This T cell receptor beta chain derives from a study of control samples from healthy donors and cancer patients. Both ends counted, the CDR3 spans 18 residues. Concerning this clone: No DNA is shown, since the ends of the CDR3 on it are uncertain; the CDR3 is the one TCRdb lists.

The assay was immunoSEQ multiplex PCR, and TCRdb's table has in-frame clones only and misses some. The top ten clones hold roughly 2% of a sample with around 180,000 clones, about 91% of them seen once. The clonotype was recovered from a woman aged 40-49 years in good health. What was sequenced was blood. The V gene is TRBV7-5, the J gene TRBJ2-2; TRBD1, the table's D call, lacks a check against the DNA. TRBV7-5 is a known pseudogene. Here the CDR3 reads CARSLEVGQGAHTGELFF.